These 32 T cell receptor beta chains were all obtained from the same sample, sequenced in a study of T cell responses to AZD1222 COVID-19 vaccine. Data came from immunoSEQ multiplex PCR; TCRdb stores just in-frame clones and leaves some out. The table records about 96,000 clones, around 89% of them present only once. This specimen consisted of peripheral blood, obtained on day 0 of AZD1222 vaccination. Receptors were obtained from an adult in good health.

This chain connects TRBV14 to TRBJ2-1; weak D call: TRBD2 (6 bases). This CDR3 spans 12 amino acids. From germline, CDR1 is SGHDN and CDR2 FVKESK. Between the trimmed V and J ends, which lost 1 base and 16 bases, there was a span of 14 bases. The CDR3 DNA follows: TGTGCCAGCAGCCAAGCCGGGAGAACTTATTTCTTC. This gives the protein CASSQAGRTYFF.

The J gene is TRBJ1-2, the V gene TRBV21-1; the tabulated D call, TRBD1, remains unverified against the DNA. TRBV21-1 is listed as a pseudogene. The CDR3 contains 15 residues. CDR3 nucleotide sequence: TGTGCCAGCAGCAAAGCCGACAGGGGTAACTATGGCTACACCTTC. It specifies CASSKADRGNYGYTF.

J is TRBJ1-1 and V is TRBV18, with a possible D match to TRBD1 (6 bases). Trimming cost V 6 bases and J 5 bases, with 16 bases left between them. The CDR3 has 14 residues. Per the germline V gene, CDR1 is KGHSH and CDR2 is LQKENI. The CDR3 reads CASSREGGSTEAFF. The CDR3 nucleotides read TGTGCCAGCTCCCGGGAGGGGGGGAGTACTGAAGCTTTCTTT.

This rearrangement joins TRBV19 to TRBJ2-1; 11 nucleotides line up with TRBD2. V gave up 6 bases and J gave up 5 bases; unmatched junction bases: 9. In germline, CDR1 is LNHDA, CDR2 SQIVND (reference sequence). This CDR3 contains 16 residues. The CDR3: CASSKRGTSGNNEQFF. As DNA, the CDR3 is TGTGCCAGTAGCAAACGGGGGACTAGCGGAAACAATGAGCAGTTCTTC.

The J gene is TRBJ1-2, the V gene TRBV29-1; 7 positions agree with TRBD1. The CDR3 has 15 amino acids. V shed 6 bases and J 0 bases; nucleotides not matched to a gene: 10. Looked up from germline, CDR1 is SQVTM and CDR2 is ANQGSEA. In DNA, the CDR3 is TGCAGCGTCGCTACTCGGGACAGCGCTAACTATGGCTACACCTTC. This codes for CSVATRDSANYGYTF.

V gene TRBV5-8 combines with J gene TRBJ1-6, with 9 bases matching TRBD1. The CDR3 runs 16 residues. J was trimmed by 5 bases and V by 4 bases; bases with no gene match: 7. From germline, CDR1 is SGHTS and CDR2 YDEGEE. CDR3 sequence reads: CASSGYRGPNNSPLHF. CDR3 nucleotide sequence: TGTGCCAGCAGCGGGTACAGGGGGCCGAATAATTCACCCCTCCACTTT.

This clone was recorded a few times. The chain links TRBV30 to TRBJ2-5; D is perhaps TRBD1 or TRBD2 (5 bases each). Trimming removed 2 bases at V and 7 bases at J, with 17 bases between. Germline loops: CDR1 GTSNPN, CDR2 SVGIG (reference sequence). This CDR3 has 14 residues. The CDR3 DNA sequence: TGTGCCTGGAGTCTTGGACCGCCGAGGGGGACCCAGTACTTC. It encodes CAWSLGPPRGTQYF.

The sample holds one count of this clone. The chain joins TRBV4-3 to TRBJ2-1; 7 bases are shared with TRBD2. The germline gives CDR1 LGHNA, CDR2 YSLEER. Trimming at V came to 0 bases and at J to 5 bases, leaving 10 bases not matched to a gene. The CDR3 totals 17 residues. DNA of the CDR3: TGCGCCAGCAGCCAAGATTCAGCGGGGTGGCCTCACAATGAGCAGTTCTTC. As protein: CASSQDSAGWPHNEQFF.

This chain links TRBV6-5 with TRBJ1-1, with D perhaps TRBD1 (6 bases). V lost 2 bases, J lost 3 bases, and 16 bases lay in between. CDR3 length: 16 residues. Per germline, CDR1 MNHEY and CDR2 SVGAGI. CDR3 region: CASSYLPHRVDTEAFF. The CDR3 nucleotides read TGTGCCAGCAGTTACCTCCCTCACAGGGTGGACACTGAAGCTTTCTTT.

J is TRBJ2-5 and V is TRBV27; a possible D gene is TRBD2 (5 bases). The CDR3 contains 14 residues. V was pared by 3 bases and J by 4 bases, with 12 bases between. Germline V gives CDR1 MNHEY, CDR2 SMNVEV (reference sequence). CDR3 nucleotides: TGTGCCAGCAGTTTTAGGGAGAGGCGAGAGACCCAGTACTTC. This gives the protein CASSFRERRETQYF.

This clone was picked up a small number of times. The CDR3 spells CASSYSEETEAFF. As DNA, the CDR3 is TGTGCCAGCAGTTATTCAGAGGAGACTGAAGCTTTCTTT. The rearrangement joins TRBV6-2 or TRBV6-3 to TRBJ1-1; no clear D. This CDR3 spans 13 amino acids. Per the germline V gene, CDR1 is MNHEY and CDR2 is SVGEGT. V was cut by 3 bases and J by 5 bases, with 10 bases left in between.

CDR3 region: CASSGDTTYEQYF. The CDR3 nucleotides read TGTGCCAGCAGTGGAGACACCACCTACGAGCAGTACTTC. This chain joins TRBV2 and TRBJ2-7, with D unclear. The germline CDR1 and CDR2 sequences are SNHLY and FYNNEI. The CDR3 has 13 amino acids. V was clipped by 4 bases and J by 2 bases, with 9 bases between them.

The chain is built from TRBV5-1 and TRBJ1-5, with D unclear. The CDR3 spans 14 residues. Trimming stripped 4 bases from V and 0 bases from J, with 8 bases between. CDR1 is SGHRS, CDR2 YFSETQ, per germline. The CDR3 sequence is CASSEGGSNQPQHF. CDR3 nucleotides: TGCGCCAGCAGCGAAGGAGGTAGCAATCAGCCCCAGCATTTT. Supplemented by reference TRBV5-1 and TRBJ1-5, the full variable domain reads KAGVTQTPRYLIKTRGQQVTLSCSPISGHRSVSWYQQTPGQGLQFLFEYFSETQRNKGNFPGRFSGRQFSNSRSEMNVSTLELGDSALYLCASSEGGSNQPQHFGDGTRLSIL.

The V gene is TRBV5-4, the J gene TRBJ2-7; possibly TRBD1 for D (5 bases). V was shortened by 0 bases and J by 1 base, with 5 bases between the two germline ends. This CDR3 comprises 13 residues. Germline V CDR1 and CDR2: SGHNT, YYREEE (reference sequence). CDR3 bases: TGTGCCAGCAGCTTGGCAGGGTCCTACGAGCAGTACTTC. Its translation is CASSLAGSYEQYF.

The rearrangement joins TRBV28 to TRBJ2-5; 12 bases fit TRBD2. CDR1 is MDHEN and CDR2 is SYDVKM in the germline V gene. With 2 bases clipped from V and 2 bases from J, the junction kept 3 bases outside the gene matches. The CDR3 totals 16 residues. CDR3 coding DNA: TGTGCCAGCAGTTTACCTGGACTAGCGGGACAAGAGACCCAGTACTTC. It codes for CASSLPGLAGQETQYF.

The rearrangement links TRBV28 to TRBJ2-7, with TRBD2 as a possible D gene (6 bases). The CDR3 runs to 11 residues. V lost 4 bases and J lost 10, with 11 bases in between. From germline, CDR1 is MDHEN and CDR2 SYDVKM. CDR3 residues: CASSSYGSQYF. CDR3 in DNA: TGTGCCAGCAGTTCCTACGGGAGCCAGTACTTC.

This clone turned up a few times. The chain joins TRBV5-1 to TRBJ2-2, with 14 bases that match TRBD2. Germline V gene data show CDR1 as SGHRS and CDR2 as YFSETQ. The V gene end was trimmed by 0 bases and the J gene end by 3 bases; junction bases not matched to a gene: 4. This CDR3 region has 18 residues. CDR3 coding DNA: TGCGCCAGCAGCTTGGGACTAGCGGGAGGGCCCTACACCGGGGAGCTGTTTTTT. Translation: CASSLGLAGGPYTGELFF.

The V and J genes are TRBV29-1 and TRBJ1-4, with no clear D. CDR3 length: 13 residues. Germline V gene lookup returns CDR1 SQVTM and CDR2 ANQGSEA. The V and J ends lost 7 bases and 0 bases respectively, with 9 bases between them. Here the CDR3 DNA reads TGCAGCGCAACCGGGACAACTAATGAAAAACTGTTTTTT. This codes for CSATGTTNEKLFF.

V and J are TRBV7-6 and TRBJ2-7; D possibly corresponds to TRBD2 (7 bases). CDR3 size: 14 residues. The germline V and J ends were trimmed by 5 bases and 1 base, with 12 bases remaining between them. Germline V gene lookup returns CDR1 SGHVS and CDR2 FNYEAQ. For the CDR3, the DNA is TGTGCCAGCAGCCAAAGGGGGGGGTCCTACGAGCAGTACTTC. Residues: CASSQRGGSYEQYF.

V is TRBV7-3 and J is TRBJ2-1; TRBD2 matches 11 bases. Germline V gene lookup returns CDR1 SGHTA and CDR2 FQGTGA. The CDR3 consists of 16 residues. After removal of 5 bases from V and 0 bases from J, the junction contained 3 bases not matched to a gene. In nucleotides, the CDR3 is TGTGCCAGCAGCAAGACTAGCGGGACCTCCTACAATGAGCAGTTCTTC. Encoded protein: CASSKTSGTSYNEQFF.

This clone was seen a single time. The chain uses TRBV27 and TRBJ2-5; the match to TRBD2 covers 7 bases. Losses at the gene ends were 10 bases for V and 2 bases for J; bases not matched to a gene: 16. This CDR3 has 16 amino acids. Germline CDR1 and CDR2: MNHEY and SMNVEV (reference sequence). In DNA, the CDR3 is TGTGCCACCAAAATGGCGGGAGAGGAGGGTCAAGAGACCCAGTACTTC. It translates to CATKMAGEEGQETQYF.

This rearrangement joins TRBV5-5 to TRBJ2-3, with 13 nucleotides matching TRBD2. Trimming took 3 bases from V and 6 from J; bases not matched to a gene: 10. Germline assignment: CDR1 SGHKS and CDR2 YYEKEE (reference sequence). The length of the CDR3 is 17 residues. CDR3 in amino acids: CASSWRLAGGQVDTQYF. CDR3 nucleotide sequence: TGTGCCAGCAGCTGGAGACTAGCGGGAGGCCAGGTGGATACGCAGTATTTT. The entire variable domain, with the rest obtained from reference TRBV5-5 and TRBJ2-3, is as follows: DAGVTQSPTHLIKTRGQQVTLRCSPISGHKSVSWYQQVLGQGPQFIFQYYEKEERGRGNFPDRFSARQFPNYSSELNVNALLLGDSALYLCASSWRLAGGQVDTQYFGPGTRLTVL.

This sequence joins TRBV6-6 and TRBJ2-5, with D unresolved. The ends were cut back, 0 bases at V and 3 bases at J, with 2 bases in the middle. Germline values: CDR1 MNHNY, CDR2 SVGAGI (reference sequence). This CDR3 has 12 amino acids. CDR3 in amino acids: CASSYSKETQYF. DNA for the CDR3: TGTGCCAGCAGTTACTCGAAAGAGACCCAGTACTTC.

This clone was counted a few times. The rearrangement links TRBV29-1 to TRBJ2-2; 7 bases are a match to TRBD1. Germline V gene sequence: CDR1 SQVTM, CDR2 ANQGSEA. V was pared by 8 bases and J by 5 bases, with 14 bases of the junction left unmatched. This CDR3 contains 15 residues. The CDR3 here is CSTRLGGQETGELFF. Here the CDR3 DNA reads TGCAGCACCAGGCTAGGAGGACAGGAGACCGGGGAGCTGTTTTTT.

The CDR3 coding sequence is TGTGCCAGCAGGACAGGGGGCGTTCAGCCCCAGCATTTT. Amino acids: CASRTGGVQPQHF. V gene TRBV19 combines with J gene TRBJ1-5, with 11 bases aligning to TRBD1. Trimming cost V 9 bases and J 6 bases; bases outside gene matches: 4. The CDR3 totals 13 residues. Looked up from germline, CDR1 is LNHDA and CDR2 is SQIVND (reference sequence).

V gene TRBV6-2 or TRBV6-3 combines with J gene TRBJ2-7; D unclear. The CDR3 totals 14 residues. V dropped 2 bases and J dropped 0 bases, with 8 bases sitting between them. Germline V gene data show CDR1 as MNHEY and CDR2 as SVGEGT. The CDR3 reads CASSYRHGSYEQYF. The CDR3 DNA is TGTGCCAGCAGTTACCGACACGGCTCCTACGAGCAGTACTTC.

V usage is TRBV27 and J usage is TRBJ2-7; D might be TRBD1 (5 bases). This CDR3 is 13 amino acids long. The V gene's germline CDR1 is MNHEY and CDR2 SMNVEV (reference sequence). V shed 3 bases and J shed 3 bases, with 9 bases lying between them. DNA of the CDR3: TGTGCCAGCAGTTTTACAGGAAACTACGAGCAGTACTTC. Protein product: CASSFTGNYEQYF.

V is TRBV28 and J is TRBJ1-2, with 7 bases aligning to TRBD1. This CDR3 comprises 12 residues. Germline V gene sequence: CDR1 MDHEN, CDR2 SYDVKM. Trimming cost V 11 bases and J 7 bases; bases outside gene matches: 10. In DNA form, the CDR3 reads TGTGCCGCGAAAACAGGGGATTCTGGCTACACCTTC. This translates into CAAKTGDSGYTF.

This sequence joins TRBV7-8 and TRBJ2-1; the D call may be TRBD1 or TRBD2 (5 bases each). CDR1 and CDR2 (germline): SGHVS, FQNEAQ. This CDR3 is 16 amino acids long. Trimming removed 0 bases from V and 9 bases from J, with 18 bases in between. In DNA, the CDR3 is TGTGCCAGCAGCTTAGCGGGCCAGGGATGGGGGTTTGAGCAGTTCTTC. The encoded protein is CASSLAGQGWGFEQFF.

Only one count was recorded for this clone. J is TRBJ2-7 and V is TRBV15, with 12 bases that match TRBD1. Trimming took 1 base from V and 0 from J; bases not matched to a gene: 4. The CDR3 length is 17 residues. Germline CDR1 is LNHNV and CDR2 is YYDKDF (reference sequence). The CDR3 sequence is CATSRGGTGGHSYEQYF. The DNA of the CDR3 is TGTGCCACCAGCAGAGGTGGGACAGGGGGCCACTCCTACGAGCAGTACTTC.

The genes are TRBV5-6 and TRBJ2-1; D call uncertain. From germline, CDR1 is SGHDT and CDR2 YYEEEE. With 0 bases removed from V and 3 bases from J, the gap between germline ends came to 1 base. CDR3 size: 12 residues. In DNA, the CDR3 is TGTGCCAGCAGCTTGGTCTACAATGAGCAGTTCTTC. It translates to CASSLVYNEQFF.

The chain combines TRBV9 with TRBJ2-2; 8 bases are shared with TRBD2. V shed 0 bases, J shed 8 bases, and the junction held 3 bases outside the gene matches. The CDR3 is made up of 14 amino acids. Germline V gene sequence: CDR1 SGDLS, CDR2 YYNGEE. The CDR3 protein is CASSVGLAKGELFF. The DNA of the CDR3 is TGTGCCAGCAGCGTAGGACTAGCGAAAGGGGAGCTGTTTTTT.